The entry below describes one T cell receptor beta chain. Its antigen is not identified. Clones were sequenced by immunoSEQ multiplex PCR, and TCRdb holds only the in-frame ones, with some missing. The sample carries about 50,000 clones, approximately 92% recorded once. Time point in this sample: week 35, safety follow-up. Every vaccination contained 300 ug of the mutant IDH1 20-mer peptide and was paired with topical imiquimod. Patients received eight vaccinations in weeks 1, 3, 5, 7, 11, 15, 19, 23. This record belongs to a study of a mutant IDH1 vaccine in newly diagnosed glioma. Study summary: Vaccines began 4-6 weeks after radiotherapy alone, or with temozolomide cycles. Previous treatment comprised radiotherapy, temozolomide, or both, mostly both. Notes on the study in general: More than 80% of patients showed vaccine-induced immune responses across multiple MHC alleles.

The CDR3 contains 15 residues. J gave up 3 bases and V 3 bases, and 4 bases lay outside the gene matches. In germline, CDR1 is MRHNA, CDR2 SNTAGT. This receptor was taken from a man between 50 and 59 years old with glioma. The source material was PBMCs, sampled from a glioma patient whose treatment included an IDH1 peptide vaccine. The rearrangement uses TRBV6-4 and TRBJ1-2, with TRBD1 matching over 10 bases. The chain's CDR3 is CASSESGQGYYGYTF. CDR3 sequence (DNA): TGTGCCAGCAGTGAATCGGGACAGGGGTACTATGGCTACACCTTC.